This TCR beta chain stems from a study of T cell changes during pregnancy in multiple sclerosis. Clones were read by immunoSEQ multiplex PCR, and TCRdb kept only the in-frame ones, dropping some. This table holds around 78,000 clones, approximately 93% found once. Germline assignment: CDR1 LNHDA and CDR2 SQIVND (reference sequence). J was trimmed by 6 bases and V by 3 bases; bases with no gene match: 2. The CDR3 extends over 13 amino acids. The sequence was obtained from a female donor with multiple sclerosis, enrolled in a pregnancy study. This material consisted of peripheral blood, taken in the second trimester of pregnancy. The chain couples TRBV19 to TRBJ2-1, with 7 bases identical to TRBD1. CDR3 coding DNA: TGTGCCAGTAGTATGGGACAGCCCAATGAGCAGTTCTTC. Its protein is CASSMGQPNEQFF.